These 28 T cell receptor beta chains were sequenced from one sample in a study of T cell responses to AZD1222 COVID-19 vaccine. Profiled with immunoSEQ multiplex PCR; TCRdb holds only in-frame clones, not every one. Found here are roughly 99,000 clones, 87% of them singletons; the top ten hold 4% to 5.5%. The specimen comprised peripheral blood, sampled on day 0 of AZD1222 vaccination. Receptors were obtained from an adult in good health.

The V gene is TRBV30, the J gene TRBJ2-2; 7 bases are shared with TRBD1. Trimming took 2 bases from V and 2 from J; bases not matched to a gene: 2. This CDR3 is built from 14 residues. Germline V gene sequence: CDR1 GTSNPN, CDR2 SVGIG (reference sequence). CDR3 in DNA: TGTGCCTGGAGTAGGGACAGCAACACCGGGGAGCTGTTTTTT. Encoded protein: CAWSRDSNTGELFF.

This rearrangement joins TRBV6-5 to TRBJ2-7; D gene ambiguous. There are 16 residues in the CDR3. The ends were cut back, 2 bases at V and 2 bases at J, with 16 bases in the middle. CDR1 is MNHEY, CDR2 SVGAGI, per germline. CDR3 sequence reads: CASSYLSTHVPYEQYF. CDR3 in DNA: TGTGCCAGCAGTTACCTTAGCACACACGTTCCCTACGAGCAGTACTTC.

The chain carries TRBV2 and TRBJ1-1, with D unclear. The CDR3 is 15 residues long. The V gene lost 2 bases and the J gene lost 0 bases, with 10 bases spanning the gap. Germline V CDR1 and CDR2: SNHLY, FYNNEI. Here the CDR3 reads CASSEFNSLNTEAFF. CDR3 DNA: TGTGCCAGCAGTGAATTTAACAGCTTGAACACTGAAGCTTTCTTT.

This rearrangement joins TRBV7-2 to TRBJ1-2; D uncertain. V lost 2 bases, J lost 6 bases, and 16 bases lay in between. In germline, CDR1 is SGHTA, CDR2 FQGNSA. This CDR3 region has 15 residues. The CDR3 protein is CASSLPTLGGNGYTF. In DNA, the CDR3 is TGTGCCAGCAGCTTACCTACTCTGGGAGGTAATGGCTACACCTTC.

The DNA for the CDR3 is TGTGCCAGCAATCGGGGATTGGATACGCAGTATTTT. Translating it yields CASNRGLDTQYF. The chain uses TRBV2 and TRBJ2-3; tentatively, D is TRBD2 (5 bases). Looked up from germline, CDR1 is SNHLY and CDR2 is FYNNEI. The length of the CDR3 is 12 residues. The V gene lost 7 bases and the J gene lost 6 bases, with 11 bases spanning the gap.

The rearrangement uses TRBV21-1 and TRBJ1-6. TRBV21-1 is recorded as a pseudogene. The CDR3 is 18 residues long. The CDR3 reads CASSEGGCGAGEDSPLHF. DNA for the CDR3: TGTGCCAGCAGCGAGGGGGGCTGTGGAGCAGGGGAAGACTCACCCCTCCACTTT.

CDR3 sequence: CASSLTGRGTGAPLHF. In nucleotides, the CDR3 is TGTGCCAGCAGCTTAACCGGGCGAGGGACAGGGGCACCCCTCCACTTT. This chain uses TRBV7-6 with TRBJ1-6, with TRBD1 identical over 10 bases. Germline V lookup: CDR1 SGHVS, CDR2 FNYEAQ. There are 16 residues in the CDR3. Trimming took 2 bases from V and 11 from J; bases not matched to a gene: 9.

This chain links TRBV6-2 or TRBV6-3 with TRBJ2-5; 7 bases match TRBD2. The V gene's germline CDR1 is MNHEY and CDR2 SVGEGT. The J segment lost 6 bases and the V segment lost 6 bases, leaving 7 bases of the junction unmatched. The CDR3 loop spans 13 amino acids. DNA of the CDR3: TGTGCCAGCAGCTGGGGAGGGGCGAAGACCCAGTACTTC. As protein: CASSWGGAKTQYF.

V gene TRBV7-8 combines with J gene TRBJ1-6, with 7 bases matching TRBD1. V lost 10 bases, J lost 7 bases, and 22 bases stayed unmatched. CDR3 length: 18 amino acids. CDR1 SGHVS and CDR2 FQNEAQ come from the germline V gene. The CDR3, as DNA: TGTGCCACCATAACCGGGACAGACATATCCACTCACAATTCACCCCTCCACTTT. Amino acids: CATITGTDISTHNSPLHF.

The chain has TRBV5-6 and TRBJ1-1; no reliable D call. The CDR3 is made up of 11 amino acids. Per germline, CDR1 SGHDT and CDR2 YYEEEE. Between the trimmed V and J ends, which lost 2 bases and 11 bases, there was a span of 10 bases. The CDR3 nucleotides read TGTGCCAGCAGCTTCGGGGATTGGGCTTTCTTT. Translating gives CASSFGDWAFF.

The chain couples TRBV12-5 to TRBJ2-3, with 7 bases matching TRBD2. V lost 5 bases to trimming and J lost 1 base; unmatched junction nucleotides: 6. Germline assignment: CDR1 LGHNT and CDR2 FRNRAP. The CDR3 contains 15 residues. The CDR3 loop reads CASGPGAGGTDTQYF. The CDR3 region has the DNA TGTGCTAGTGGTCCCGGTGCGGGGGGCACAGATACGCAGTATTTT.

The chain joins TRBV30 to TRBJ1-1; D uncertain. CDR1 is GTSNPN, CDR2 SVGIG, per germline (reference sequence). Trimming shortened V by 1 base and J by 1 base, and 13 bases separated the two germline ends. The CDR3 sequence is 15 residues long. The DNA for the CDR3 is TGTGCCTGGAGTGATCCCGACATTCCGAACACTGAAGCTTTCTTT. Protein: CAWSDPDIPNTEAFF.

The chain recombines TRBV9 with TRBJ1-3; a possible D gene is TRBD1 (6 bases). The CDR3 spans 15 residues. Germline V lookup: CDR1 SGDLS, CDR2 YYNGEE. V lost 1 base, J lost 3 bases, and 11 bases lay in between. As DNA, the CDR3 is TGTGCCAGCAGCGTATGGGGGGGCGGTGGAAACACCATATATTTT. Amino acids: CASSVWGGGGNTIYF.

This clone was found a few times. V is TRBV11-2 and J is TRBJ1-3; 8 bases match TRBD1. The CDR3 totals 15 residues. The V segment lost 5 bases and the J segment 0 bases; nucleotides outside the gene matches: 3. CDR1 SGHAT and CDR2 FQNNGV come from the germline V gene. Written as DNA, the CDR3 is TGTGCCAGCAGCGACAGGGGCGCCTCTGGAAACACCATATATTTT. Its translation: CASSDRGASGNTIYF. The complete variable domain, with remaining parts taken from reference TRBV11-2 and TRBJ1-3, reads EAGVAQSPRYKIIEKRQSVAFWCNPISGHATLYWYQQILGQGPKLLIQFQNNGVVDDSQLPKDRFSAERLKGVDSTLKIQPAKLEDSAVYLCASSDRGASGNTIYFGEGSWLTVV.

The V gene is TRBV5-4, the J gene TRBJ1-2; D is uncertain. V shed 4 bases and J shed 4 bases, with 11 bases lying between them. CDR3 length: 13 amino acids. Germline values: CDR1 SGHNT, CDR2 YYREEE (reference sequence). The CDR3 sequence is CASSHTRFYGYTF. As DNA, the CDR3 is TGTGCCAGCAGCCATACACGATTCTATGGCTACACCTTC.

The chain combines TRBV11-2 with TRBJ2-7, with D possibly matching TRBD1 (6 bases). This CDR3 is 15 amino acids long. Germline loops: CDR1 SGHAT, CDR2 FQNNGV. V gave up 4 bases and J gave up 4 bases, with 17 bases separating them. DNA for the CDR3: TGTGCCAGCAGCTCTTTACGGGACATGCGATACGAGCAGTACTTC. Its translation: CASSSLRDMRYEQYF.

For the CDR3, the DNA is TGTGCCGGAAAGGACCGCTCTGGAAACACCATATATTTT. As protein: CAGKDRSGNTIYF. The chain couples TRBV6-6 to TRBJ1-3, with D unclear. Germline CDR1 reads MNHNY; CDR2 reads SVGAGI (reference sequence). V lost 11 bases to trimming and J lost 0 bases, with 11 bases between them. The length of the CDR3 is 13 residues.

The gene calls are TRBV5-6 and TRBJ2-3; no reliable D call. This CDR3 has 15 amino acids. The germline V and J ends were trimmed by 2 bases and 1 base, with 11 bases remaining between them. Per germline, CDR1 SGHDT and CDR2 YYEEEE. CDR3 bases: TGTGCCAGCAGCTTCTCGAGTGTGGGCACAGATACGCAGTATTTT. Translation: CASSFSSVGTDTQYF. The full variable domain, with the rest looked up from reference TRBV5-6 and TRBJ2-3, is DAGVTQSPTHLIKTRGQQVTLRCSPKSGHDTVSWYQQALGQGPQFIFQYYEEEERQRGNFPDRFSGHQFPNYSSELNVNALLLGDSALYLCASSFSSVGTDTQYFGPGTRLTVL.

This clone showed up many times. The J gene is TRBJ1-2, the V gene TRBV5-6, with a tentative D call TRBD1 (5 bases). V dropped 4 bases and J dropped 8 bases, with 15 bases sitting between them. This CDR3 has 13 amino acids. Germline CDR1 reads SGHDT; CDR2 reads YYEEEE. The CDR3: CASSPGPKLGYTF. As DNA, the CDR3 is TGTGCCAGCAGCCCGGGACCTAAACTGGGCTACACCTTC.

CDR3 in DNA: TGCGCCAGCAGCTTTTCGGGAGGCTCTACCCTTTACGAGCAGTACTTC. The encoded protein is CASSFSGGSTLYEQYF. V usage is TRBV5-1 and J usage is TRBJ2-7, with 7 bases identical to TRBD2. V was clipped by 2 bases and J by 4 bases; unmatched bases: 12. The CDR3 runs to 16 residues. The V gene's germline CDR1 is SGHRS and CDR2 YFSETQ.

V is TRBV19 and J is TRBJ1-2; TRBD1 is a possible D gene (5 bases). The V gene's germline CDR1 is LNHDA and CDR2 SQIVND (reference sequence). V was pared by 5 bases and J by 4 bases, with 14 bases between. The CDR3 has 14 amino acids. CDR3 coding DNA: TGTGCCAGTAGTCCTTTCGCGGGGGGCTATGGCTACACCTTC. Amino acids: CASSPFAGGYGYTF.

The chain links TRBV29-1 to TRBJ1-3; the D is unclear. The CDR3 is 14 residues long. Germline-derived CDR1 and CDR2 are SQVTM and ANQGSEA. The V and J ends lost 1 base and 0 bases respectively, with 7 bases between them. The CDR3 DNA reads TGCAGCGTTGAAGCACATCTCTCTGGAAACACCATATATTTT. It encodes CSVEAHLSGNTIYF.

This clone occurred a few times. The chain carries TRBV7-9 and TRBJ2-7; D not resolved. V dropped 5 bases and J dropped 0 bases, with 5 bases sitting between them. CDR1 is SEHNR and CDR2 is FQNEAQ in the germline V gene (reference sequence). CDR3 length: 12 residues. The CDR3 reads CASSRSSYEQYF. As DNA, the CDR3 is TGTGCCAGCAGCCGGAGCTCCTACGAGCAGTACTTC.

This rearrangement joins TRBV13 to TRBJ2-2; D call uncertain. The CDR3 loop spans 13 amino acids. Between the trimmed V and J ends, which lost 3 bases and 5 bases, there was a span of 7 bases. Germline CDR1 PRHDT, CDR2 FYEKMQ (reference sequence). CDR3 amino acids: CASSFDNTGELFF. For the CDR3, the DNA is TGTGCCAGCAGCTTTGATAATACCGGGGAGCTGTTTTTT.

The rearrangement links TRBV29-1 to TRBJ2-7, with TRBD1 matching 7 bases. Germline loops: CDR1 SQVTM, CDR2 ANQGSEA. Losses at the gene ends were 7 bases for V and 4 bases for J; bases not matched to a gene: 10. The CDR3 covers 13 residues. The CDR3 DNA reads as TGCAGCGCGACAGGGCGGGCACTGTACGAGCAGTACTTC. Translation gives CSATGRALYEQYF.

Worth noting for this clone: The sample contains more than one DNA sequence encoding this CDR3. V is TRBV6-2 or TRBV6-3 and J is TRBJ1-2; D remains ambiguous. Deletions cut 0 bases from V and 2 bases from J, with 1 base between. Germline-derived CDR1 and CDR2 are MNHEY and SVGEGT. CDR3 length: 12 residues. The CDR3, as DNA: TGTGCCAGCAGTTACTCCAACTATGGCTACACCTTC. Encoded protein: CASSYSNYGYTF.

This rearrangement joins TRBV12-5 to TRBJ1-1, with a tentative D call TRBD1 (5 bases). Trimming removed 3 bases at V and 1 base at J, with 15 bases between. The CDR3 length is 16 residues. Germline V gives CDR1 LGHNT, CDR2 FRNRAP. The CDR3 protein is CASGFQTVLKNTEAFF. In DNA, the CDR3 is TGTGCTAGTGGTTTCCAGACAGTTTTAAAGAACACTGAAGCTTTCTTT. Using reference TRBV12-5 and TRBJ1-1 for the parts outside the CDR3, the full variable domain is DARVTQTPRHKVTEMGQEVTMRCQPILGHNTVFWYRQTMMQGLELLAYFRNRAPLDDSGMPKDRFSAEMPDATLATLKIQPSEPRDSAVYFCASGFQTVLKNTEAFFGQGTRLTVV.

The chain joins TRBV7-3 to TRBJ2-3; 9 nucleotides align to TRBD2. Germline CDR1 and CDR2: SGHTA and FQGTGA. This CDR3 is built from 16 residues. V shed 2 bases, J shed 6 bases, and the junction held 9 bases outside the gene matches. This CDR3 is CASSLSSGGRADTQYF. The CDR3, as DNA: TGTGCCAGCAGCTTATCGAGCGGGGGGCGGGCGGATACGCAGTATTTT.